In its sample, the clone carrying this TCR beta chain was seen many times. Its specificity is unknown. A single record per CDR3 protein comes from TCRdb applying MiXCR to the 5' RACE reads. The repertoire holds about 240,000 distinct CDR3 sequences, with roughly 25% as singletons. The data stem from a study of CD8 T cells in ankylosing spondylitis. General study points: Characteristic, it appeared, of ankylosing spondylitis blood was a TCR beta motif of fewer than 10 highly homologous variants.

V was cut by 5 bases and J by 6 bases, with 11 bases left in between. From germline, CDR1 is MDHEN and CDR2 SYDVKM. CDR3 length: 12 residues. The sequence was collected from a male donor with ankylosing spondylitis or in good health (not recorded which). Sequenced: blood, either unsorted or a sorted T cell fraction (not recorded which). The genes are TRBV28 and TRBJ2-7, with D tentatively TRBD1 (6 bases). The CDR3 spells CASSTGFSEQYF. For the CDR3, the DNA is TGTGCCAGCAGTACAGGGTTTTCCGAGCAGTACTTC. The entire variable domain, with the rest obtained from reference TRBV28 and TRBJ2-7, is as follows: DVKVTQSSRYLVKRTGEKVFLECVQDMDHENMFWYRQDPGLGLRLIYFSYDVKMKEKGDIPEGYSVSREKKERFSLILESASTNQTSMYLCASSTGFSEQYFGPGTRLTVT.